This paragraph covers one TCR beta chain sequence. This sample was taken from a study of technical replicates of blood from several donors. Assay: immunoSEQ multiplex PCR; the TCRdb copy retains only in-frame clones and omits some. The table shows some 60,000 clones, with about 87% occurring only once. Germline V gene lookup returns CDR1 LNHDA and CDR2 SQIVND (reference sequence). This CDR3 is 15 amino acids long. V lost 7 bases, J lost 3 bases, and 13 bases lay in between. The sequence was collected from a human donor in good health. Some clones in this sample may be carry-over from other donors' samples. V usage is TRBV19 and J usage is TRBJ2-6; D possibly corresponds to TRBD2 (5 bases). The specimen was PBMCs. CDR3 sequence reads: CASTAEGGGANVLTF. The CDR3 coding sequence is TGTGCCAGTACCGCCGAGGGTGGTGGGGCCAACGTCCTGACTTTC.